The 18 T cell receptor beta chains presented below share a single source sample, sequenced in a study of OX40 agonist ivuxolimab in advanced cancers. Generated by immunoSEQ multiplex PCR, the TCRdb table keeps only in-frame clones and is missing some. Of about 80,000 clones in the sample, 80% to 90% are singletons; the top ten hold 6.6%. Sequencing used CD4+ or CD8+ T cells sorted from blood, obtained in a trial of the OX40 agonist ivuxolimab. Every receptor here comes from an adult with an advanced solid tumor such as melanoma, head and neck, liver or kidney cancer.

This clone was recorded a few times. The rearrangement joins TRBV5-6 to TRBJ2-1; the match to TRBD2 covers 8 bases. The CDR3 is made up of 15 amino acids. The trim removed 0 bases at V and 5 bases at J, leaving 4 bases unmatched. Germline V CDR1 and CDR2: SGHDT, YYEEEE. CDR3 coding DNA: TGTGCCAGCAGCTTGGGGAGCGGGAGAAACAATGAGCAGTTCTTC. Translated, it gives CASSLGSGRNNEQFF.

This clone was found once. The rearrangement uses TRBV6-6 and TRBJ1-2; D is undetermined. The CDR3 is made up of 15 amino acids. From germline, CDR1 is MNHNY and CDR2 SVGAGI (reference sequence). Trimming left V 4 bases short and J 0 bases short, with 12 bases between. The CDR3 sequence: CASSFTSLSNYGYTF. In nucleotides, the CDR3 is TGTGCCAGCAGTTTCACCTCCCTATCTAACTATGGCTACACCTTC.

The chain is built from TRBV19 and TRBJ2-1, with D unclear. This CDR3 is 14 amino acids long. Germline-derived CDR1 and CDR2 are LNHDA and SQIVND (reference sequence). The V gene lost 6 bases and the J gene lost 4 bases, with 13 bases spanning the gap. The CDR3 nucleotides read TGTGCCAGTAGAGTCGCTTCCCGATACAATGAGCAGTTCTTC. Translated: CASRVASRYNEQFF.

This chain connects TRBV6-5 to TRBJ2-1; D is perhaps TRBD2 (6 bases). The CDR3 is 15 amino acids. Germline CDR1 and CDR2: MNHEY and SVGAGI. Trimming stripped 5 bases from V and 1 base from J, with 12 bases between. The CDR3 bases are TGTGCCAGCAGTCCGCGGGGCGTTTCCTACAATGAGCAGTTCTTC. It is translated as CASSPRGVSYNEQFF.

The rearrangement links TRBV4-1 to TRBJ1-2, with D possibly being TRBD1 (5 bases). The CDR3 has 15 residues. The germline V gene encodes CDR1 MGHRA and CDR2 YSYEKL. The V and J ends lost 0 bases and 0 bases respectively, with 8 bases between them. Here the CDR3 reads CASSQERGANYGYTF. Here the CDR3 DNA reads TGCGCCAGCAGCCAAGAAAGGGGAGCTAACTATGGCTACACCTTC.

The chain carries TRBV19 and TRBJ2-3; TRBD2 agrees at 9 bases. Trimming cost V 7 bases and J 2 bases; bases outside gene matches: 4. This CDR3 is 14 amino acids long. Germline CDR1 LNHDA, CDR2 SQIVND (reference sequence). The CDR3 loop reads CASTTSGTTDTQYF. In nucleotides, the CDR3 is TGTGCCAGTACGACTAGCGGAACCACAGATACGCAGTATTTT. Variable domain in full (rest from reference TRBV19 and TRBJ2-3): DGGITQSPKYLFRKEGQNVTLSCEQNLNHDAMYWYRQDPGQGLRLIYYSQIVNDFQKGDIAEGYSVSREKKESFPLTVTSAQKNPTAFYLCASTTSGTTDTQYFGPGTRLTVL.

The chain recombines TRBV11-2 with TRBJ1-2; a possible D gene is TRBD1 (5 bases). The CDR3 is 17 residues long. Trimming shortened V by 1 base and J by 8 bases, and 23 bases separated the two germline ends. The germline V gene encodes CDR1 SGHAT and CDR2 FQNNGV. The CDR3 region is CASSLVRRGREGSGYTF. DNA for the CDR3: TGTGCCAGCAGCTTAGTGCGGAGGGGCAGGGAAGGTAGCGGCTACACCTTC.

The genes are TRBV6-4 and TRBJ2-1; D unclear. The CDR3 runs 15 residues. V shed 3 bases and J shed 4 bases, with 13 bases lying between them. Germline CDR1 reads MRHNA; CDR2 reads SNTAGT. CDR3 amino acids: CASSEEPFIYNEQFF. CDR3 bases: TGTGCCAGCAGTGAAGAACCCTTTATTTACAATGAGCAGTTCTTC.

This clone was found once. V usage is TRBV7-9 and J usage is TRBJ2-1; 10 bases map to TRBD1. The CDR3 length is 14 residues. V was clipped by 7 bases and J by 7 bases; unmatched bases: 7. The germline V gene has CDR1 SEHNR and CDR2 FQNEAQ (reference sequence). This chain's CDR3 is CASTPGQGMNEQFF. The CDR3 nucleotides are TGTGCCAGCACCCCGGGACAGGGGATGAATGAGCAGTTCTTC.

This clone was seen a handful of times. The chain joins TRBV7-9 to TRBJ2-7; no definite D call. Germline V gene lookup returns CDR1 SEHNR and CDR2 FQNEAQ (reference sequence). Trimming stripped 4 bases from V and 2 bases from J, with 12 bases between. The CDR3 spans 14 residues. The CDR3 protein is CASSSSTNTYEQYV. The CDR3 coding sequence is TGTGCCAGCAGCTCATCGACGAATACCTACGAGCAGTACGTC.

This clone appeared a few times. The chain has TRBV20-1 and TRBJ1-1, with D possibly matching TRBD1 (5 bases). The germline V and J ends were trimmed by 0 bases and 10 bases, with 9 bases remaining between them. This CDR3 has 11 residues. Germline CDR1 is DFQATT and CDR2 is SNEGSKA (reference sequence). The DNA for the CDR3 is TGCAGTGCTAGAGATTTGACAGTAGCTTTCTTT. Translated, it gives CSARDLTVAFF.

The chain has TRBV4-1 and TRBJ1-5; D is unclear. Germline assignment: CDR1 MGHRA and CDR2 YSYEKL. V was cut by 3 bases and J by 0 bases, with 3 bases left in between. The CDR3 has 13 amino acids. CDR3: CASSQYSNQPQHF. Here the CDR3 DNA reads TGCGCCAGCAGCCAGTATAGCAATCAGCCCCAGCATTTT.

The chain couples TRBV6-6 to TRBJ2-7, with D possibly being TRBD1 (6 bases). With 6 bases removed from V and 2 bases from J, the gap between germline ends came to 11 bases. The germline V gene has CDR1 MNHNY and CDR2 SVGAGI (reference sequence). This CDR3 is built from 13 residues. CDR3 DNA sequence: TGTGCCAGCAGAAAGGGGACACCCTACGAGCAGTACGTC. This encodes CASRKGTPYEQYV.

V usage is TRBV7-9 and J usage is TRBJ2-1; D is unclear. The CDR3 totals 13 residues. Germline lookup yields CDR1 SEHNR and CDR2 FQNEAQ (reference sequence). The ends were cut back, 5 bases at V and 8 bases at J, with 13 bases in the middle. The CDR3 reads CASSHRSVDEQFF. DNA for the CDR3: TGTGCCAGCAGCCACCGAAGTGTCGATGAGCAGTTCTTC.

This chain links TRBV7-3 with TRBJ2-1; 11 positions agree with TRBD1. Germline CDR1 SGHTA, CDR2 FQGTGA. J was trimmed by 5 bases and V by 3 bases; bases with no gene match: 3. This CDR3 is built from 15 residues. The CDR3 region has the DNA TGTGCCAGCAGCTTCCCGGGACAGGGGGACAATGAGCAGTTCTTC. Translating it yields CASSFPGQGDNEQFF.

J is TRBJ1-1 and V is TRBV7-2; no firm D call. The CDR3 loop spans 15 amino acids. Trimming removed 4 bases from V and 3 bases from J, with 15 bases in between. Germline V gene sequence: CDR1 SGHTA, CDR2 FQGNSA. CDR3 protein: CASSSAQGWYTEAFF. DNA for the CDR3: TGTGCCAGCAGCTCCGCACAAGGCTGGTACACTGAAGCTTTCTTT.

The chain combines TRBV7-2 with TRBJ2-1, with D uncertain. CDR1 SGHTA and CDR2 FQGNSA come from the germline V gene. This CDR3 comprises 14 residues. V gave up 1 base and J gave up 10 bases, with 14 bases separating them. The DNA of the CDR3 is TGTGCCAGCAGCTTAGGGCGGTCTGGGTGGGAGCAGTTCTTC. Translating gives CASSLGRSGWEQFF.

The chain has TRBV25-1 and TRBJ2-7; TRBD1 aligns across 8 bases. Trimming at V came to 6 bases and at J to 2 bases, leaving 6 bases not matched to a gene. Looked up from germline, CDR1 is MGHDK and CDR2 is SYGVNS. CDR3 length equals 14 residues. CDR3 nucleotide sequence: TGTGCCAGCAGCTCCAGGGGGCTCGCCTACGAGCAGTACTTC. Its translation is CASSSRGLAYEQYF.